The rows below give T cell receptor beta chains drawn from one sample of a study of cytomegalovirus exposure and HLA in healthy donors. This table comes from immunoSEQ multiplex PCR, and its TCRdb copy is limited to in-frame clones, with some not included. The table lists roughly 310,000 clones, nearly 90% of them singletons, with roughly 0.88% in the top ten. The specimen sequenced was PBMCs. These TCRs come from a man aged 25 to 45 in good health and CMV-seronegative. CDR3s include the opening cysteine and the closing phenylalanine or tryptophan. Fields, in order: D gene, J gene, clone size, V gene, CDR3 protein, CDR3 DNA. D genes are given only for firm matches. Where a row states a size, it is once, few, many or the class of an expanded clone; other rows omit it.

D gene: TRBD2; J gene: TRBJ2-3; clone size: .; V gene: TRBV7-6; CDR3 protein: CASSPIAGGITDTQYF; CDR3 DNA: TGTGCCAGCAGCCCAATAGCGGGGGGGATTACAGATACGCAGTATTTT
D gene: .; J gene: TRBJ2-7; clone size: .; V gene: TRBV10-2; CDR3 protein: CASSYRSSYEQYF; CDR3 DNA: TGTGCCAGCAGTTACAGGAGCTCCTACGAGCAGTACTTC
D gene: TRBD1; J gene: TRBJ1-5; clone size: .; V gene: TRBV18; CDR3 protein: CASSPSGQGANQPQHF; CDR3 DNA: TGTGCCAGCTCACCCTCGGGACAGGGGGCGAATCAGCCCCAGCATTTT
D gene: .; J gene: TRBJ2-5; clone size: once; V gene: TRBV7-8; CDR3 protein: CASSLGTTGFRETQYF; CDR3 DNA: TGTGCCAGCAGCTTAGGTACCACAGGGTTCAGAGAGACCCAGTACTTC
D gene: TRBD2; J gene: TRBJ2-3; clone size: .; V gene: TRBV29-1; CDR3 protein: CSVVLAGPGTQYF; CDR3 DNA: TGCAGCGTTGTTCTAGCGGGTCCCGGTACGCAGTATTTT
D gene: .; J gene: TRBJ1-1; clone size: .; V gene: TRBV6-6; CDR3 protein: CASSYGAFGTEAFF; CDR3 DNA: TGTGCCAGCAGTTACGGGGCTTTCGGCACTGAAGCTTTCTTT
D gene: TRBD2; J gene: TRBJ2-1; clone size: .; V gene: TRBV2; CDR3 protein: CASSAGTSDNEQFF; CDR3 DNA: TGTGCCAGCAGTGCCGGGACTAGCGACAATGAGCAGTTCTTC
D gene: TRBD1; J gene: TRBJ1-6; clone size: few; V gene: TRBV5-6; CDR3 protein: CASSSPGQGGSPLHF; CDR3 DNA: TGTGCCAGCAGCTCACCGGGACAGGGGGGCTCACCCCTCCACTTT
D gene: TRBD2; J gene: TRBJ2-3; clone size: .; V gene: TRBV7-2; CDR3 protein: CASSPRTSGGQNTDTQYF; CDR3 DNA: TGTGCCAGCAGCCCAAGGACTAGCGGGGGGCAGAACACAGATACGCAGTATTTT
D gene: .; J gene: TRBJ1-6; clone size: .; V gene: TRBV5-1; CDR3 protein: CASSSDRPTSYNSPLHF; CDR3 DNA: TGCGCCAGCAGCTCAGACAGACCGACCTCCTATAATTCACCCCTCCACTTT
D gene: TRBD2; J gene: TRBJ2-7; clone size: .; V gene: TRBV7-9; CDR3 protein: CASSLVLAGVYEQYF; CDR3 DNA: TGTGCCAGCAGCTTAGTACTAGCGGGGGTATACGAGCAGTACTTC
D gene: .; J gene: TRBJ1-6; clone size: .; V gene: TRBV30; CDR3 protein: CAWSVHTGWIGISYNSPLHF; CDR3 DNA: TGTGCCTGGAGTGTACACACGGGTTGGATCGGGATCTCCTATAATTCACCCCTCCACTTT
D gene: .; J gene: TRBJ1-1; clone size: .; V gene: TRBV30; CDR3 protein: CAWRLGTPEAFF; CDR3 DNA: TGTGCCTGGAGACTTGGGACTCCTGAAGCTTTCTTT
D gene: .; J gene: TRBJ1-5; clone size: .; V gene: TRBV6-6; CDR3 protein: CATLLGTGRSNQPQHF; CDR3 DNA: TGTGCCACCCTCTTGGGCACTGGGAGAAGCAATCAGCCCCAGCATTTT
D gene: .; J gene: TRBJ1-4; clone size: .; V gene: TRBV5-6; CDR3 protein: CASSENPGQNEKLFF; CDR3 DNA: TGTGCCAGCAGCGAAAATCCGGGACAAAATGAAAAACTGTTTTTT
D gene: .; J gene: TRBJ2-2; clone size: .; V gene: TRBV5-4; CDR3 protein: CASSRGRERTGELFF; CDR3 DNA: TGTGCCAGCAGCCGAGGCCGTGAACGGACCGGGGAGCTGTTTTTT
D gene: .; J gene: TRBJ2-2; clone size: .; V gene: TRBV13; CDR3 protein: CASSPTVAGELFF; CDR3 DNA: TGTGCCAGCAGCCCTACAGTGGCCGGGGAGCTGTTTTTT
D gene: .; J gene: TRBJ1-3; clone size: .; V gene: TRBV10-3; CDR3 protein: CASSEHGNTIYF; CDR3 DNA: TGTGCCTCCTCCGAGCATGGAAACACCATATATTTT
D gene: TRBD1; J gene: TRBJ2-5; clone size: few; V gene: TRBV19; CDR3 protein: CASSTGTGWETQYF; CDR3 DNA: TGTGCCAGTAGTACCGGGACAGGGTGGGAGACCCAGTACTTC
D gene: TRBD1; J gene: TRBJ2-5; clone size: .; V gene: TRBV9; CDR3 protein: CASSVVTGGTQYF; CDR3 DNA: TGTGCCAGCAGCGTAGTTACAGGGGGGACCCAGTACTTC
D gene: TRBD1; J gene: TRBJ1-6; clone size: .; V gene: TRBV11-2; CDR3 protein: CASSWDSDSPLHF; CDR3 DNA: TGTGCCAGCAGCTGGGACAGTGATTCACCCCTCCACTTT
D gene: .; J gene: TRBJ1-1; clone size: .; V gene: TRBV6-5; CDR3 protein: CASSKSRVNTEAFF; CDR3 DNA: TGTGCCAGCAGTAAATCCAGGGTGAACACTGAAGCTTTCTTT
D gene: TRBD2; J gene: TRBJ2-3; clone size: .; V gene: TRBV9; CDR3 protein: CASSPRLAGGRGSDTQYF; CDR3 DNA: TGTGCCAGCAGCCCACGACTAGCGGGGGGACGGGGTTCAGATACGCAGTATTTT
D gene: TRBD1; J gene: TRBJ2-7; clone size: once; V gene: TRBV23-1; CDR3 protein: CASSWTGGESSYEQYF; CDR3 DNA: TGCGCCAGCAGTTGGACAGGGGGCGAAAGCTCCTACGAGCAGTACTTC
D gene: .; J gene: TRBJ2-2; clone size: .; V gene: TRBV11-2; CDR3 protein: CASSLISSAPGELFF; CDR3 DNA: TGTGCCAGCAGCTTAATTTCTAGCGCCCCCGGGGAGCTGTTTTTT
D gene: .; J gene: TRBJ2-7; clone size: .; V gene: TRBV6-1; CDR3 protein: CASRANYEQYF; CDR3 DNA: TGTGCCAGCAGAGCCAATTACGAGCAGTACTTC
D gene: .; J gene: TRBJ1-3; clone size: once; V gene: TRBV5-1; CDR3 protein: CASSFEGFEGNTIYF; CDR3 DNA: TGCGCCAGCAGCTTCGAGGGATTCGAGGGAAACACCATATATTTT
D gene: .; J gene: TRBJ2-1; clone size: .; V gene: TRBV19; CDR3 protein: CASSDRYGYNEQFF; CDR3 DNA: TGTGCCAGTTCTGACAGGTACGGCTACAATGAGCAGTTCTTC
D gene: .; J gene: TRBJ1-1; clone size: .; V gene: TRBV4-3; CDR3 protein: CASSQEPRGNTEAFF; CDR3 DNA: TGCGCCAGCAGCCAAGAGCCCAGGGGAAACACTGAAGCTTTCTTT
D gene: .; J gene: TRBJ2-5; clone size: .; V gene: TRBV5-1; CDR3 protein: CASSYTRQESQYF; CDR3 DNA: TGCGCCAGCAGCTACACAAGACAAGAGAGCCAGTACTTC
D gene: .; J gene: TRBJ1-2; clone size: .; V gene: TRBV27; CDR3 protein: CASSLSDGGRGYTF; CDR3 DNA: TGTGCCAGCAGTTTATCCGACGGGGGGCGAGGCTACACCTTC
D gene: .; J gene: TRBJ2-7; clone size: few; V gene: TRBV7-7; CDR3 protein: CASSLAPGFEQYF; CDR3 DNA: TGTGCCAGCAGCTTAGCACCGGGGTTTGAGCAGTACTTC
D gene: .; J gene: TRBJ1-1; clone size: once; V gene: TRBV6-1; CDR3 protein: CASSEAPGWGLNTEAFF; CDR3 DNA: TGTGCCAGCAGTGAAGCGCCGGGGTGGGGGCTGAACACTGAAGCTTTCTTT
D gene: .; J gene: TRBJ2-1; clone size: .; V gene: TRBV7-2; CDR3 protein: CASSPRTAYNEQFF; CDR3 DNA: TGTGCCAGCAGCCCTCGGACAGCCTACAATGAGCAGTTCTTC
D gene: .; J gene: TRBJ1-1; clone size: .; V gene: TRBV18; CDR3 protein: CASSPLSTQSTGGTEAFF; CDR3 DNA: TGTGCCAGCTCACCACTGTCGACCCAGTCTACCGGGGGCACTGAAGCTTTCTTT
D gene: .; J gene: TRBJ2-2; clone size: .; V gene: TRBV10-1; CDR3 protein: CASSVSGAGELFF; CDR3 DNA: TGCGCCAGCAGTGTTTCAGGGGCGGGGGAGCTGTTTTTT
D gene: .; J gene: TRBJ1-5; clone size: .; V gene: TRBV2; CDR3 protein: CASRIQGRGDQPQHF; CDR3 DNA: TGTGCCAGCCGAATCCAGGGGAGGGGCGATCAGCCCCAGCATTTT
D gene: .; J gene: TRBJ2-7; clone size: .; V gene: TRBV6-6; CDR3 protein: CASSYLGAYEQYF; CDR3 DNA: TGTGCCAGCAGTTATCTCGGGGCCTACGAGCAGTACTTC
D gene: TRBD1; J gene: TRBJ2-3; clone size: .; V gene: TRBV18; CDR3 protein: CASSRGTGSTDTQYF; CDR3 DNA: TGTGCCAGCTCCCGAGGGACAGGGAGCACAGATACGCAGTATTTT
D gene: .; J gene: TRBJ1-1; clone size: .; V gene: TRBV27; CDR3 protein: CASSLRITYMNTEAFF; CDR3 DNA: TGTGCCAGCAGTTTAAGAATTACATACATGAACACTGAAGCTTTCTTT
D gene: TRBD1; J gene: TRBJ2-7; clone size: .; V gene: TRBV4-1; CDR3 protein: CASSQAPDRAYEQYF; CDR3 DNA: TGCGCCAGCAGCCAAGCACCGGACAGGGCTTACGAGCAGTACTTC
D gene: TRBD1; J gene: TRBJ1-5; clone size: .; V gene: TRBV5-8; CDR3 protein: CASSLRQGINQPQHF; CDR3 DNA: TGTGCCAGCAGCTTACGACAGGGGATTAATCAGCCCCAGCATTTT
D gene: TRBD1; J gene: TRBJ2-5; clone size: .; V gene: TRBV6-5; CDR3 protein: CASSWYRGQETQYF; CDR3 DNA: TGTGCCAGCAGTTGGTACAGGGGCCAAGAGACCCAGTACTTC
D gene: TRBD1; J gene: TRBJ1-6; clone size: few; V gene: TRBV5-1; CDR3 protein: CASSLLDRVYNSPLHF; CDR3 DNA: TGCGCCAGCAGCTTGCTGGACAGGGTCTATAATTCACCCCTCCACTTT
D gene: .; J gene: TRBJ2-7; clone size: .; V gene: TRBV11-3; CDR3 protein: CASSLEQSYEQYF; CDR3 DNA: TGTGCCAGCAGCTTAGAACAGAGCTACGAGCAGTACTTC
D gene: TRBD2; J gene: TRBJ2-3; clone size: .; V gene: TRBV7-9; CDR3 protein: CASSWTSGVTDTQYF; CDR3 DNA: TGTGCCAGCAGCTGGACTAGCGGGGTCACAGATACGCAGTATTTT
D gene: TRBD1; J gene: TRBJ2-2; clone size: .; V gene: TRBV7-9; CDR3 protein: CASSLQGARTGELFF; CDR3 DNA: TGTGCCAGCAGCCTACAGGGGGCGCGAACCGGGGAGCTGTTTTTT
D gene: .; J gene: TRBJ1-1; clone size: .; V gene: TRBV5-6; CDR3 protein: CASSSKRSGGPGTEAFF; CDR3 DNA: TGTGCCAGCAGCTCGAAGCGATCCGGGGGGCCCGGCACTGAAGCTTTCTTT
D gene: TRBD1; J gene: TRBJ2-7; clone size: few; V gene: TRBV6-5; CDR3 protein: CASSQGQAGEQYF; CDR3 DNA: TGTGCCAGCAGTCAGGGACAGGCGGGGGAGCAGTACTTC
D gene: .; J gene: TRBJ2-1; clone size: .; V gene: TRBV10-2; CDR3 protein: CASLIFPGREQFF; CDR3 DNA: TGCGCCAGCCTCATATTCCCGGGTCGCGAGCAGTTCTTC
D gene: TRBD1; J gene: TRBJ2-7; clone size: .; V gene: TRBV4-1; CDR3 protein: CASSQALTGFNYEQYF; CDR3 DNA: TGCGCCAGCAGCCAAGCCCTGACAGGGTTTAACTACGAGCAGTACTTC